The 14 T cell receptor beta chains below were found in one sample sequenced in a study of regulatory dendritic cells for organ transplantation. These receptors' antigens are unknown. Clones were read by immunoSEQ multiplex PCR, and TCRdb kept only the in-frame ones, dropping some. Altogether about 12,000 clones are present, 62% being singletons, with the ten largest covering 0.9% to 1.5%. CFSE-labeled sorted T cells met regulatory or mature dendritic cells for four to five days. Sequenced material: naive CD8+ T cells from blood cultured with dendritic cells. Stated subset: CD45RA+ naive T cells. The receptors were gathered from a human donor in good health.

V gene TRBV7-9 combines with J gene TRBJ2-2; 12 bases align to TRBD2. Trimming took 4 bases from V and 3 from J; bases not matched to a gene: 6. This CDR3 has 17 amino acids. Germline V gene sequence: CDR1 SEHNR, CDR2 FQNEAQ (reference sequence). For the CDR3, the DNA is TGTGCCAGCAGCTCCCTAGCGGGGGGGCCGCACACCGGGGAGCTGTTTTTT. It translates to CASSSLAGGPHTGELFF.

The chain recombines TRBV10-2 with TRBJ1-1, with D possibly matching TRBD1 (5 bases). Germline assignment: CDR1 WSHSY and CDR2 SAAADI. V lost 2 bases to trimming and J lost 1 base, with 5 bases between them. There are 13 residues in the CDR3. DNA for the CDR3: TGCGCCAGCAGTGAGCAGGGGAACACTGAAGCTTTCTTT. Translating gives CASSEQGNTEAFF.

The chain carries TRBV7-2 and TRBJ1-1; 7 bases line up with TRBD1. Losses at the gene ends were 7 bases for V and 4 bases for J; bases not matched to a gene: 6. There are 13 residues in the CDR3. Per germline, CDR1 SGHTA and CDR2 FQGNSA. The CDR3 sequence: CASNQGQSTEAFF. The DNA of the CDR3 is TGTGCCAGCAACCAGGGACAGAGCACTGAAGCTTTCTTT.

This clone occurred a few times. The V gene is TRBV5-1, the J gene TRBJ2-7; possibly TRBD2 for D (5 bases). CDR1 is SGHRS and CDR2 is YFSETQ in the germline V gene. The CDR3 is made up of 12 amino acids. Trimming cost V 2 bases and J 3 bases, with 6 bases left between them. CDR3 sequence reads: CASSFRGYEQYF. In nucleotides, the CDR3 is TGCGCCAGCAGCTTCCGGGGCTACGAGCAGTACTTC.

The chain combines TRBV27 with TRBJ2-1, with D unresolved. This CDR3 is 14 amino acids long. The germline V gene has CDR1 MNHEY and CDR2 SMNVEV (reference sequence). V was pared by 5 bases and J by 2 bases, with 10 bases between. This chain's CDR3 is CASSLYETYNEQFF. CDR3 DNA sequence: TGTGCCAGCAGTCTCTACGAGACCTACAATGAGCAGTTCTTC.

The chain recombines TRBV2 with TRBJ2-1, with D perhaps matching TRBD1 (5 bases). Germline values: CDR1 SNHLY, CDR2 FYNNEI. The CDR3 totals 18 residues. The V gene lost 4 bases and the J gene lost 4 bases, with 23 bases spanning the gap. CDR3 amino acids: CASSGTTLGASTYNEQFF. The CDR3 DNA reads as TGTGCCAGCAGTGGTACTACGTTAGGGGCTTCGACTTACAATGAGCAGTTCTTC.

This clone was seen a single time. The V gene is TRBV19, the J gene TRBJ2-1, with TRBD2 matching over 11 bases. With 2 bases clipped from V and 4 bases from J, the junction kept 4 bases outside the gene matches. The germline V gene has CDR1 LNHDA and CDR2 SQIVND (reference sequence). The CDR3 has 16 residues. The CDR3 loop is CASSITSGGFYNEQFF. DNA of the CDR3: TGTGCCAGTAGTATAACTAGCGGGGGCTTTTACAATGAGCAGTTCTTC. Full variable domain (missing parts from reference TRBV19 and TRBJ2-1): DGGITQSPKYLFRKEGQNVTLSCEQNLNHDAMYWYRQDPGQGLRLIYYSQIVNDFQKGDIAEGYSVSREKKESFPLTVTSAQKNPTAFYLCASSITSGGFYNEQFFGPGTRLTVL.

This chain uses TRBV4-3 with TRBJ2-3; maybe TRBD2 (5 bases). Trimming took 0 bases from V and 0 from J, leaving 13 bases between them. Per the germline V gene, CDR1 is LGHNA and CDR2 is YSLEER. The CDR3 is 17 residues long. The CDR3, as DNA: TGCGCCAGCAGCCAAGATAGCGCGGGTTCTAGCACAGATACGCAGTATTTT. It codes for CASSQDSAGSSTDTQYF.

This chain joins TRBV28 and TRBJ1-5; D call uncertain. The CDR3 length is 13 residues. Looked up from germline, CDR1 is MDHEN and CDR2 is SYDVKM. V lost 7 bases, J lost 0 bases, and 7 bases lay in between. This CDR3 is CASIGFSNQPQHF. The CDR3 DNA reads as TGTGCCAGCATCGGGTTTAGCAATCAGCCCCAGCATTTT. The complete variable domain, with remaining parts taken from reference TRBV28 and TRBJ1-5, reads DVKVTQSSRYLVKRTGEKVFLECVQDMDHENMFWYRQDPGLGLRLIYFSYDVKMKEKGDIPEGYSVSREKKERFSLILESASTNQTSMYLCASIGFSNQPQHFGDGTRLSIL.

The table lists this clone with a count of one. In DNA, the CDR3 is TGTGCCAGCAGCTCCACGGATCGTCCGGGGGGGCCTAGGAATGAGCAGTTCTTC. Its protein product is CASSSTDRPGGPRNEQFF. The chain combines TRBV13 with TRBJ2-1; 8 bases map to TRBD2. The CDR3 runs to 18 residues. Germline trimming cut 4 bases from V and 7 bases from J; bases unmatched to any gene: 18. The germline V gene encodes CDR1 PRHDT and CDR2 FYEKMQ (reference sequence).

This rearrangement joins TRBV7-9 to TRBJ2-5, with no clear D. CDR1 is SEHNR and CDR2 is FQNEAQ in the germline V gene (reference sequence). The CDR3 is 17 residues long. Trimming cost V 4 bases and J 2 bases, with 20 bases left between them. The CDR3 DNA follows: TGTGCCAGCAGCTCCTCCTCGGTTCAGCGCCTGCAAGAGACCCAGTACTTC. Its translation: CASSSSSVQRLQETQYF.

This clone was counted between two and nine times. V and J are TRBV7-9 and TRBJ2-5; TRBD2 matches 15 bases. CDR1 is SEHNR and CDR2 is FQNEAQ in the germline V gene (reference sequence). The trim removed 4 bases at V and 2 bases at J, leaving 8 bases unmatched. CDR3 length: 18 residues. CDR3 residues: CASSSTGLAGGIQETQYF. In nucleotides, the CDR3 is TGTGCCAGCAGCTCAACGGGACTAGCGGGGGGCATTCAAGAGACCCAGTACTTC.

The chain links TRBV2 to TRBJ1-1; D perhaps matches TRBD1 (5 bases). V dropped 0 bases and J dropped 1 base, with 12 bases sitting between them. CDR1 and CDR2 from the germline V gene are SNHLY and FYNNEI. The CDR3 is made up of 16 amino acids. The DNA of the CDR3 is TGTGCCAGCAGTGAAGCGCTTCGGGGGGGGAACACTGAAGCTTTCTTT. Translated, it gives CASSEALRGGNTEAFF.

The chain is built from TRBV9 and TRBJ1-1; D is unclear. The CDR3 is 13 residues long. V was pared by 4 bases and J by 1 base, with 8 bases between. Germline values: CDR1 SGDLS, CDR2 YYNGEE. The CDR3 DNA sequence: TGTGCCAGCAGCCCCAACAGGAACACTGAAGCTTTCTTT. Translation gives CASSPNRNTEAFF.